Listed here are 6 T cell receptor beta chains from one sample, sequenced in a study of T cell changes during pregnancy in multiple sclerosis. Here immunoSEQ multiplex PCR was the method, and the copy in TCRdb shows in-frame clones only, minus some. Among around 29,000 clones listed, roughly 90% were seen once. The input for sequencing was CD4+ T cells from peripheral blood mononuclear cells, taken in the first trimester of pregnancy. The receptors derive from a female donor in good health, enrolled as a control in a pregnancy study.

The chain joins TRBV29-1 to TRBJ1-4; D gene ambiguous. Germline V gene lookup returns CDR1 SQVTM and CDR2 ANQGSEA. This CDR3 comprises 12 residues. Between the trimmed V and J ends, which lost 5 bases and 4 bases, there was a span of 8 bases. This chain's CDR3 is CSVTQYNEKLFF. CDR3 nucleotides: TGCAGCGTTACACAGTATAATGAAAAACTGTTTTTT.

A remark on this clone: Sequence at one end of the junction differs from germline and may be a read error. V gene TRBV29-1 combines with J gene TRBJ2-7, with 9 positions matching TRBD1. CDR3 length: 13 amino acids. Germline V CDR1 and CDR2: SQVTM, ANQGSEA. The CDR3 DNA reads as TGCGGCGTTAGGGGGGGACAGGGTATCGAGCAGTACTTC. This codes for CGVRGGQGIEQYF.

The chain is built from TRBV18 and TRBJ2-5, with 9 bases matching TRBD2. CDR3 length equals 14 residues. With V trimmed by 1 base and J by 3 bases, 0 bases remained unmatched. Germline-derived CDR1 and CDR2 are KGHSH and LQKENI. The CDR3 protein is CASSPQRGEETQYF. DNA of the CDR3: TGTGCCAGCTCACCACAGCGGGGGGAAGAGACCCAGTACTTC.

This rearrangement joins TRBV5-4 to TRBJ2-5, with 7 bases identical to TRBD2. Germline trimming cut 4 bases from V and 3 bases from J; bases unmatched to any gene: 0. Germline CDR1 reads SGHNT; CDR2 reads YYREEE (reference sequence). The CDR3 runs 12 residues. The chain's CDR3 is CASSRGEETQYF. The CDR3 DNA sequence: TGTGCCAGCAGCCGGGGGGAAGAGACCCAGTACTTC.

The chain recombines TRBV5-4 with TRBJ2-3; D is unclear. V shed 4 bases and J shed 6 bases, with 9 bases lying between them. The germline V gene encodes CDR1 SGHNT and CDR2 YYREEE (reference sequence). The CDR3 is made up of 12 amino acids. CDR3 residues: CASSREEDTQYF. CDR3 DNA: TGTGCCAGCAGCCGAGAAGAGGATACGCAGTATTTT.

This chain connects TRBV2 to TRBJ2-7; TRBD1 aligns across 7 bases. The CDR3 is made up of 15 amino acids. The V gene end was trimmed by 0 bases and the J gene end by 3 bases; junction bases not matched to a gene: 5. CDR1 and CDR2 from the germline V gene are SNHLY and FYNNEI. CDR3 loop: CASSEALGTDYEQYF. CDR3 bases: TGTGCCAGCAGTGAAGCCTTGGGGACAGACTACGAGCAGTACTTC.